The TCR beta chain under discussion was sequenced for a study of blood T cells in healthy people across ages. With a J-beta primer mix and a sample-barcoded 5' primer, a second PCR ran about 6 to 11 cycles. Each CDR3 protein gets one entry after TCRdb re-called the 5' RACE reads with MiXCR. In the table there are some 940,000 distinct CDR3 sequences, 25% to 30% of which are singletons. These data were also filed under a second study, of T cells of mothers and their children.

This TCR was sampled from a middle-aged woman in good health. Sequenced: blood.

The DNA for the CDR3 is TGTGCCAGCTATTCCTCCCTGAATACGCAGTATTTT. Translation gives CASYSSLNTQYF. The V call is TRBV28, the J call TRBJ2-3; D is unresolved. The CDR3 has 12 residues. The V gene's germline CDR1 is MDHEN and CDR2 SYDVKM. V lost 8 bases and J lost 7, with 13 bases in between.